Listed below are T cell receptor beta chains from one sample, sequenced in a study of neoadjuvant anti-PD-1 for oral cavity cancer. The method was immunoSEQ multiplex PCR; TCRdb's version includes in-frame clones alone and lacks a portion of them. This sample yields thousands of clones, of which about 60% are seen a single time; roughly 6.3% belongs to the top ten. Sequences were derived from tumor tissue, sampled before nivolumab (anti-PD-1) treatment. Receptors were obtained from a person between 40 and 79 years old with oral cavity squamous cell carcinoma. The CDR3 runs from the conserved cysteine through the conserved F or W. The D gene is left open where the match is weak. Expanded clones are given a class, and other clones once, few, many or no size at all.

abundance	d_gene	v_gene	j_gene	CDR3aa	CDR3nt
-	TRBD1	TRBV28	TRBJ2-5	CASSLGVRDRGRETQYF	TGTGCCAGCAGTTTAGGGGTTAGGGACAGGGGGCGCGAGACCCAGTACTTC
few	-	TRBV10-2	TRBJ1-1	CASSRNQRAEAFF	TGCGCCAGCAGTCGGAACCAGAGGGCTGAAGCTTTCTTT
-	-	TRBV11-2	TRBJ1-5	CASSLVGDGLRPQHF	TGTGCCAGCAGCTTAGTGGGGGACGGACTTCGGCCCCAGCATTTT
few	TRBD1	TRBV2	TRBJ1-4	CASRRQGVANEKLFF	TGTGCCAGCAGGCGACAGGGGGTGGCTAATGAAAAACTGTTTTTT
once	-	TRBV30	TRBJ2-3	CAWSVLATSTDTQYF	TGTGCCTGGAGTGTACTGGCGACTAGCACAGATACGCAGTATTTT
few	-	TRBV10-3	TRBJ1-1	CAISSRESRAPEAFF	TGTGCCATCAGTAGCAGGGAGTCCCGCGCCCCTGAAGCTTTCTTT
-	-	TRBV30	TRBJ1-6	CAWSADRGTSYNSPLHF	TGTGCCTGGAGTGCGGACCGCGGGACCTCCTATAATTCACCCCTCCACTTT
-	TRBD1	TRBV19	TRBJ1-3	CASTRGGSGNTIYF	TGTGCCAGTACCAGGGGGGGCTCTGGAAACACCATATATTTT
few	-	TRBV19	TRBJ2-5	CASSITGGRPQETQYF	TGTGCCAGTAGTATAACGGGGGGCCGCCCCCAAGAGACCCAGTACTTC
-	-	TRBV2	TRBJ1-3	CASSEGRSTIYF	TGTGCCAGCAGTGAAGGGAGGAGCACCATATATTTT
-	-	TRBV7-8	TRBJ2-1	CASSPWTSADEQFF	TGTGCCAGCAGCCCCTGGACCTCGGCGGATGAGCAGTTCTTC
-	TRBD1	TRBV4-1	TRBJ2-7	CASSQGLRDRWRTYEQYF	TGCGCCAGCAGCCAAGGCCTCCGGGACAGGTGGCGGACCTACGAGCAGTACTTC
few	-	TRBV27	TRBJ2-2	CASSLRTYTGELFF	TGTGCCAGCAGTTTAAGAACGTACACCGGGGAGCTGTTTTTT
few	TRBD2	TRBV6-1	TRBJ2-7	CASSERAGGVRPEQYF	TGTGCCAGCAGTGAACGGGCGGGAGGAGTTCGGCCGGAGCAGTACTTC
-	-	TRBV9	TRBJ1-5	CASSVEPGANQPQHF	TGTGCCAGCAGCGTAGAACCAGGGGCCAATCAGCCCCAGCATTTT
-	TRBD1	TRBV5-1	TRBJ1-5	CASSLHPDRGNQPQHF	TGCGCCAGCAGCCTACATCCCGACAGGGGGAATCAGCCCCAGCATTTT
-	TRBD1	TRBV6-1	TRBJ1-4	CASSRQGGDEKLFF	TGTGCCAGCAGCAGACAGGGCGGGGATGAAAAACTGTTTTTT
-	TRBD2	TRBV11-3	TRBJ2-3	CASSLDLSGRERDTQYF	TGTGCCAGCAGCTTAGACCTTAGCGGGAGGGAAAGGGATACGCAGTATTTT
once	-	TRBV7-2	TRBJ1-4	CASSFDASNEKLFF	TGTGCCAGCAGCTTCGACGCCTCTAATGAAAAACTGTTTTTT
-	-	TRBV11-2	TRBJ1-1	CASSFPRQNTEAFF	TGTGCCAGCAGTTTCCCCCGGCAGAACACTGAAGCTTTCTTT
-	-	TRBV19	TRBJ1-5	CASKDSNQPQHF	TGTGCCAGTAAGGATAGCAATCAGCCCCAGCATTTT
once	-	TRBV11-2	TRBJ2-2	CASISETGELFF	TGTGCCAGCATATCGGAGACCGGGGAGCTGTTTTTT
few	-	TRBV14	TRBJ2-7	CASSQGSYEQYF	TGTGCCAGCAGCCAAGGGTCCTACGAGCAGTACTTC
few	TRBD1	TRBV5-4	TRBJ2-7	CASSFGDRSYEQYF	TGTGCCAGCAGCTTTGGGGACAGATCCTACGAGCAGTACTTC